Listed below are T cell receptor beta chains from one sample, sequenced in a study of T cell responses to AZD1222 COVID-19 vaccine. Using immunoSEQ multiplex PCR, the repertoire was profiled, and TCRdb retains in-frame clones only, with some absent. The sample lists about 140,000 clones, 80% to 95% occurring once. The specimen comprised peripheral blood, sampled 28 days after the second AZD1222 dose. The receptor set was obtained from an adult who received the AZD1222 COVID-19 vaccine. Each CDR3 is given with its conserved first and last residue. A D gene is named only where the DNA matches it firmly. Clone size is stated in some rows and not others, as once, few, many or a class when expanded.

TRBV4-3	.	TRBJ1-5	.	TGCGCCAGCAGCCAAGATGTAACGAGCAAGCCCCAGCATTTT	CASSQDVTSKPQHF
TRBV20-1	.	TRBJ2-1	.	TGCAGTGCTCTCGACTGGGAGCAGTTCTTC	CSALDWEQFF
TRBV27	.	TRBJ2-7	TRBD2	TGTGCCAGCAGACAGAGACTAGCGGAGACCTACGAGCAGTACTTC	CASRQRLAETYEQYF
TRBV4-1	.	TRBJ1-5	.	TGCGCCAGCAGCCAAGGCCCCCATAGCAATCAGCCCCAGCATTTT	CASSQGPHSNQPQHF
TRBV9	.	TRBJ1-3	.	TGTGCCAGCAGCGTAGGATGGACAGACTCTGGAAACACCATATATTTT	CASSVGWTDSGNTIYF
TRBV4-2	once	TRBJ2-2	TRBD1	TGTGCCAGCAGCCACCACCAGGACAGGGCGATCGGGGAGCTGTTTTTT	CASSHHQDRAIGELFF
TRBV27	.	TRBJ2-1	TRBD2	TGTGCCAGCAGCAGGGGACTAGCGGGAGACAATGAGCAGTTCTTC	CASSRGLAGDNEQFF
TRBV28	.	TRBJ1-5	.	TGTGCCAGCACCTATAGCAATCAGCCCCAGCATTTT	CASTYSNQPQHF
TRBV6-5	.	TRBJ1-1	.	TGTGCCAGCAGTTACACCAGGGTTGGTGCTGAAGCTTTCTTT	CASSYTRVGAEAFF
TRBV5-5	.	TRBJ1-5	.	TGTGCCAGCAGCTCACAGGGTTTCCTGGACCAGCCCCAGCATTTT	CASSSQGFLDQPQHF
TRBV9	.	TRBJ1-1	TRBD1	TGTGCCAGCAGCGCCAGGGACAGCACTGAAGCTTTCTTT	CASSARDSTEAFF
TRBV28	.	TRBJ1-4	.	TGTGCCAGCAGTTCGGCAGGAGGTCGGGGTGAAAAACTGTTTTTT	CASSSAGGRGEKLFF
TRBV12-3/TRBV12-4	.	TRBJ1-1	.	TGTGCCAGCAAGGGAGGGAACACTGAAGCTTTCTTT	CASKGGNTEAFF
TRBV5-6	.	TRBJ2-7	.	TGTGCCAGCATCCTCTCGTCGGGGGGCGCAGGATCCTACGAGCAGTACTTC	CASILSSGGAGSYEQYF
TRBV28	.	TRBJ1-3	.	TGTGCCAGCAGTCTGGGTGGACGGAGCTCTGGAAACACCATATATTTT	CASSLGGRSSGNTIYF